The 16 T cell receptor beta chains below come from one sample, sequenced in a study of cytomegalovirus exposure and HLA in healthy donors. Primers: 60 Vbeta forward and 13 Jbeta reverse. This table comes from immunoSEQ multiplex PCR, and its TCRdb copy is limited to in-frame clones, with some not included. The profile shows fewer than 250,000 clones, about three quarters of them singletons. Sequences were obtained from PBMCs. The receptors derive from a male donor in good health and CMV-seronegative.

This clone was observed a handful of times. The chain employs TRBV7-3 and TRBJ2-3, with 7 positions matching TRBD1. Germline CDR1 and CDR2: SGHTA and FQGTGA. The CDR3 sequence is 14 residues long. The junction had 2 bases not matched to a gene; V was cut back by 5 bases and J by 0 bases. The CDR3 loop is CASSRGQSTDTQYF. The CDR3 DNA reads as TGTGCCAGCAGCCGGGGACAGAGCACAGATACGCAGTATTTT.

This chain joins TRBV18 and TRBJ1-5, with 11 bases that match TRBD1. Germline CDR1 reads KGHSH; CDR2 reads LQKENI. The V segment lost 5 bases and the J segment 6 bases; nucleotides outside the gene matches: 6. This CDR3 region has 15 residues. The CDR3 spells CASSSDRGQVQPQHF. CDR3 in DNA: TGTGCCAGCTCATCGGACAGGGGGCAAGTTCAGCCCCAGCATTTT. The whole variable domain, remainder taken from reference TRBV18 and TRBJ1-5, is NAGVMQNPRHLVRRRGQEARLRCSPMKGHSHVYWYRQLPEEGLKFMVYLQKENIIDESGMPKERFSAEFPKEGPSILRIQQVVRGDSAAYFCASSSDRGQVQPQHFGDGTRLSIL.

This chain connects TRBV29-1 to TRBJ1-1; the D gene is possibly TRBD1 (5 bases). Germline CDR1 and CDR2: SQVTM and ANQGSEA. V was cut by 7 bases and J by 5 bases, with 8 bases left in between. The CDR3 spans 10 residues. The CDR3 nucleotides are TGCAGCGGGGGGGAGACTGAAGCTTTCTTT. Its protein is CSGGETEAFF.

This chain uses TRBV6-5 with TRBJ2-3, with no clear D. Germline assignment: CDR1 MNHEY and CDR2 SVGAGI. CDR3 length: 14 amino acids. V was clipped by 4 bases and J by 0 bases, with 8 bases between them. The CDR3 region has the DNA TGTGCCAGCAGTTTACAGCTGAGCACAGATACGCAGTATTTT. Protein product: CASSLQLSTDTQYF.

The chain combines TRBV7-2 with TRBJ2-7; possible D gene TRBD2, 7 bases. The V end lost 1 base, the J end lost 3 bases, and 16 bases lay between the germline ends. From germline, CDR1 is SGHTA and CDR2 FQGNSA. The CDR3 is made up of 16 amino acids. For the CDR3, the DNA is TGTGCCAGCAGCTTAGTATCGGGGGGCATTTTCTACGAGCAGTACTTC. This gives the protein CASSLVSGGIFYEQYF.

The V and J genes are TRBV7-9 and TRBJ2-5; 7 bases fit TRBD2. The CDR3 has 14 amino acids. V dropped 0 bases and J dropped 11; count of bases not matched to a gene: 9. CDR1 and CDR2 from the germline V gene are SEHNR and FQNEAQ (reference sequence). DNA for the CDR3: TGTGCCAGCAGCTTAGCGGGAGGGCCTGGAGAGCAGTACTTC. Amino acids: CASSLAGGPGEQYF.

V usage is TRBV9 and J usage is TRBJ2-1; D might be TRBD2 (6 bases). Germline V gene lookup returns CDR1 SGDLS and CDR2 YYNGEE. Trimming left V 0 bases short and J 9 bases short, with 7 bases between. CDR3 length equals 12 residues. The CDR3 DNA sequence: TGTGCCAGCAGCGTAGGGGACTTTGAGCAGTTCTTC. This translates into CASSVGDFEQFF. Full variable domain (missing parts from reference TRBV9 and TRBJ2-1): DSGVTQTPKHLITATGQRVTLRCSPRSGDLSVYWYQQSLDQGLQFLIQYYNGEERAKGNILERFSAQQFPDLHSELNLSSLELGDSALYFCASSVGDFEQFFGPGTRLTVL.

The chain is built from TRBV7-6 and TRBJ2-1; possible D gene TRBD2, 5 bases. Germline loops: CDR1 SGHVS, CDR2 FNYEAQ. The CDR3 is 15 residues long. The V end was cut by 7 bases, the J end by 4 bases, with 17 bases between. CDR3 coding DNA: TGTGCCAGCACCAAGTCGGGGTACGAATACAATGAGCAGTTCTTC. Translating gives CASTKSGYEYNEQFF.

This clone was detected once. The V gene is TRBV7-2, the J gene TRBJ2-7, with TRBD1 as a possible D gene (6 bases). The CDR3 is 14 amino acids. V was trimmed by 1 base and J by 4 bases, leaving 11 bases between them. Germline CDR1 is SGHTA and CDR2 is FQGNSA. In nucleotides, the CDR3 is TGTGCCAGCAGCTTAGGCAGGGGCCAATACGAGCAGTACTTC. Amino acid sequence: CASSLGRGQYEQYF.

The chain recombines TRBV11-2 with TRBJ2-5; 13 nucleotides agree with TRBD2. J gave up 5 bases and V 4 bases, and 10 bases lay outside the gene matches. Germline V CDR1 and CDR2: SGHAT, FQNNGV. This CDR3 has 17 amino acids. For the CDR3, the DNA is TGTGCCAGCAGCTCCGCGACTAGCGGGGGGCGAGGGGAGACCCAGTACTTC. Translation gives CASSSATSGGRGETQYF.

V gene TRBV27 combines with J gene TRBJ2-1; the match to TRBD2 covers 9 bases. The CDR3 is 15 residues long. The ends lost 6 bases at V and 8 bases at J; junction bases unmatched: 11. Germline V CDR1 and CDR2: MNHEY, SMNVEV (reference sequence). In DNA form, the CDR3 reads TGTGCCAGCAGACAACCGGGACTAGCAAGAGATGAGCAGTTCTTC. It yields the protein CASRQPGLARDEQFF.

The chain has TRBV7-9 and TRBJ1-6; a possible D gene is TRBD1 (5 bases). Germline CDR1 SEHNR, CDR2 FQNEAQ (reference sequence). The CDR3 covers 16 residues. V was clipped by 1 base and J by 0 bases, with 7 bases between them. The CDR3 sequence is CASSLDRSSYNSPLHF. The CDR3, as DNA: TGTGCCAGCAGCTTAGACAGGAGCTCCTATAATTCACCCCTCCACTTT.

This rearrangement joins TRBV4-3 to TRBJ1-2; TRBD1 agrees at 12 bases. In germline, CDR1 is LGHNA, CDR2 YSLEER. After removal of 4 bases from V and 2 bases from J, the junction contained 11 bases not matched to a gene. The CDR3 runs to 18 residues. The DNA for the CDR3 is TGCGCCAGCAGCCCAAATCATTCGGGGACAGGGGGCAACTATGGCTACACCTTC. It encodes CASSPNHSGTGGNYGYTF.

This clone was detected once. The chain recombines TRBV15 with TRBJ2-7; 7 nucleotides agree with TRBD2. Germline V lookup: CDR1 LNHNV, CDR2 YYDKDF (reference sequence). Unmatched junction bases numbered 5, after V lost 4 bases and J lost 5 bases. This CDR3 has 13 residues. The DNA for the CDR3 is TGTGCCACCAGCATGGGGGGGAACGACGAGCAGTACTTC. Translating gives CATSMGGNDEQYF.

The CDR3 bases are TGTGCCAGCAGCTTAGGGGCCTCCTGGGATGAGCAGTTCTTC. Amino acids: CASSLGASWDEQFF. The gene calls are TRBV9 and TRBJ2-1; the D gene is possibly TRBD1 (5 bases). Trimming cost V 4 bases and J 8 bases, with 16 bases left between them. CDR1 and CDR2 from the germline V gene are SGDLS and YYNGEE. This CDR3 is built from 14 residues.

The rearrangement joins TRBV7-9 to TRBJ2-7; 12 bases fit TRBD2. The V and J ends lost 0 bases and 0 bases, in that order; junction bases with no gene match: 6. Germline V gives CDR1 SEHNR, CDR2 FQNEAQ (reference sequence). This CDR3 contains 18 residues. DNA of the CDR3: TGTGCCAGCAGCTTAGCTCCTAGCGGGGGGGCGGACTCCTACGAGCAGTACTTC. Translation gives CASSLAPSGGADSYEQYF.